Listed below are T cell receptor beta chains from one sample, sequenced in a study of blood T cell repertoires in COVID-19. The repertoire was sequenced with immunoSEQ multiplex PCR; TCRdb's copy has only in-frame clones and lacks some. This sample has 240,000 or so clones, with 85% to 90% found just once. Material: PBMCs or T cells enriched from blood (not recorded which). These receptor sequences come from a middle-aged man who had been exposed to COVID-19. The CDR3 runs from the conserved cysteine through the conserved F or W. The order of the fields is CDR3 DNA, CDR3 protein, D gene, J gene, V gene, clone size. The D gene is left open where the match is weak. The size field is filled for only some rows; it gives once, few, many or a size class.

cdr3_nt: TGTGCCAGCAGCTTAGTAGGGACAGGGGAAAAACTGTTTTTT
cdr3_aa: CASSLVGTGEKLFF
d_call: TRBD1
j_call: TRBJ1-4
v_call: TRBV7-9
clone_size: -

cdr3_nt: TGTGCCAGCAGTCCGACCTTAACAGGCCCCTATGGCTACACCTTC
cdr3_aa: CASSPTLTGPYGYTF
d_call: -
j_call: TRBJ1-2
v_call: TRBV28
clone_size: -

cdr3_nt: TGTGCCAGCAGCATGAATCGAGTCCGGGACAGTAGCAATCAGCCCCAGCATTTT
cdr3_aa: CASSMNRVRDSSNQPQHF
d_call: -
j_call: TRBJ1-5
v_call: TRBV21-1
clone_size: -

cdr3_nt: TGTGCCAGCAGTTTTATGACAGCTAACTATGGCTACACCTTC
cdr3_aa: CASSFMTANYGYTF
d_call: -
j_call: TRBJ1-2
v_call: TRBV28
clone_size: -

cdr3_nt: TGCGCCAGCAGCCAAGAACGCGCTAACTATGGCTACACCTTC
cdr3_aa: CASSQERANYGYTF
d_call: -
j_call: TRBJ1-2
v_call: TRBV5-1
clone_size: -

cdr3_nt: TGTGCCATCAGTGAGTCGAGGCTAGCAGTTAAAGAGACCCAGTACTTC
cdr3_aa: CAISESRLAVKETQYF
d_call: -
j_call: TRBJ2-5
v_call: TRBV10-3
clone_size: -

cdr3_nt: TGCGCCAGCAGCTTGAGGGACAGGGGTAATTCACCCCTCCACTTT
cdr3_aa: CASSLRDRGNSPLHF
d_call: TRBD1
j_call: TRBJ1-6
v_call: TRBV5-1
clone_size: -

cdr3_nt: TGCGCCAGCAGCTTGGTAGGGGTTGGGAACACTGAAGCTTTCTTT
cdr3_aa: CASSLVGVGNTEAFF
d_call: -
j_call: TRBJ1-1
v_call: TRBV5-1
clone_size: -

cdr3_nt: TGTGCCAGCAGCTTAAGGGACAGGGGTGGCTACACCTTC
cdr3_aa: CASSLRDRGGYTF
d_call: TRBD1
j_call: TRBJ1-2
v_call: TRBV7-3
clone_size: -

cdr3_nt: TGCGCCAGCAGCTTCATCCAGGGGCTCTCCCACAATGAGCAGTTCTTC
cdr3_aa: CASSFIQGLSHNEQFF
d_call: -
j_call: TRBJ2-1
v_call: TRBV5-1
clone_size: -

cdr3_nt: TGCAGCGCCACCGGGACAGGGAAGACCGGGGAGCTGTTTTTT
cdr3_aa: CSATGTGKTGELFF
d_call: TRBD1
j_call: TRBJ2-2
v_call: TRBV29-1
clone_size: -

cdr3_nt: TGTGCCAGCTCACCACCGCGACACATGAACACTGAAGCTTTCTTT
cdr3_aa: CASSPPRHMNTEAFF
d_call: -
j_call: TRBJ1-1
v_call: TRBV18
clone_size: few

cdr3_nt: TGCGCCAGCAGTTTCCTTAGTCGGAACACTGAAGCTTTCTTT
cdr3_aa: CASSFLSRNTEAFF
d_call: -
j_call: TRBJ1-1
v_call: TRBV5-1
clone_size: -

cdr3_nt: TGTGCCAGCAGTCGCGGGGCGACTTTCTATGGCTACACCTTC
cdr3_aa: CASSRGATFYGYTF
d_call: -
j_call: TRBJ1-2
v_call: TRBV6-5
clone_size: -

cdr3_nt: TGTGCCAGCAGCTTAGCGATTAAAGCTTCTAGCACAGATACGCAGTATTTT
cdr3_aa: CASSLAIKASSTDTQYF
d_call: -
j_call: TRBJ2-3
v_call: TRBV7-9
clone_size: -

cdr3_nt: TGCGCCAGCAGCTTAGGGACAGGGGGCGCGGAGACCCAGTACTTC
cdr3_aa: CASSLGTGGAETQYF
d_call: TRBD1
j_call: TRBJ2-5
v_call: TRBV5-1
clone_size: -

cdr3_nt: TGTGCCAGCAGTTTTAACCAGGACTACTATGGCTACACCTTC
cdr3_aa: CASSFNQDYYGYTF
d_call: -
j_call: TRBJ1-2
v_call: TRBV6-5
clone_size: -

cdr3_nt: TGTGCCAGCTCACCACTAGCCCTCCAAGAGACCCAGTACTTC
cdr3_aa: CASSPLALQETQYF
d_call: -
j_call: TRBJ2-5
v_call: TRBV18
clone_size: once

cdr3_nt: TGCAGTGCTAGTGTACAGGGGGCTTGGGATCAGCCCCAGCATTTT
cdr3_aa: CSASVQGAWDQPQHF
d_call: TRBD1
j_call: TRBJ1-5
v_call: TRBV20-1
clone_size: -

cdr3_nt: TGCGCCAGCAGTGAGACCGGGACAGGGGTATATGAGCAGTTCTTC
cdr3_aa: CASSETGTGVYEQFF
d_call: TRBD1
j_call: TRBJ2-1
v_call: TRBV10-1
clone_size: -

cdr3_nt: TGTGCCAGCTCATCAGGACTAGGAGTCGCTGAGCAGTTCTTC
cdr3_aa: CASSSGLGVAEQFF
d_call: TRBD2
j_call: TRBJ2-1
v_call: TRBV18
clone_size: once

cdr3_nt: TGTGCCAGCAGCGTAGACGGGGGGAGTACAGATACGCAGTATTTT
cdr3_aa: CASSVDGGSTDTQYF
d_call: TRBD2
j_call: TRBJ2-3
v_call: TRBV9
clone_size: -

cdr3_nt: TGTGCCAGCAGCTTAAGGGGAGGCCAGCCCCAGCATTTT
cdr3_aa: CASSLRGGQPQHF
d_call: -
j_call: TRBJ1-5
v_call: TRBV7-3
clone_size: -

cdr3_nt: TGTGCCAGCAGTGAGACAGGGGGACAGCCCCAGCATTTT
cdr3_aa: CASSETGGQPQHF
d_call: TRBD1
j_call: TRBJ1-5
v_call: TRBV2
clone_size: many

cdr3_nt: TGTGCCTGGAGTCGGGTAGGCAATCAGCCCCAGCATTTT
cdr3_aa: CAWSRVGNQPQHF
d_call: -
j_call: TRBJ1-5
v_call: TRBV30
clone_size: -

cdr3_nt: TGTGCCAGCAGCCAAGATCGAGGGGGGGGATCGGGTCAGCCCCAGCATTTT
cdr3_aa: CASSQDRGGGSGQPQHF
d_call: -
j_call: TRBJ1-5
v_call: TRBV3-1/TRBV3-2
clone_size: -

cdr3_nt: TGTGCCAGCCAGGGGGCAAAGGGCTACACCTTC
cdr3_aa: CASQGAKGYTF
d_call: TRBD1
j_call: TRBJ1-2
v_call: TRBV5-4
clone_size: -

cdr3_nt: TGTGCCAGCAGCGTTACGGGACAGGGGAATGGCTACACCTTC
cdr3_aa: CASSVTGQGNGYTF
d_call: TRBD1
j_call: TRBJ1-2
v_call: TRBV9
clone_size: -

cdr3_nt: TGTGCCAGCAGGTGGACCCCACAGGGAGGGCGCACCTTC
cdr3_aa: CASRWTPQGGRTF
d_call: -
j_call: TRBJ1-2
v_call: TRBV28
clone_size: -

cdr3_nt: TGCGCCAGCAGTCGTATTCCCCTGAACACTGAAGCTTTCTTT
cdr3_aa: CASSRIPLNTEAFF
d_call: -
j_call: TRBJ1-1
v_call: TRBV23-1
clone_size: -

cdr3_nt: TGCGCCAGCAGCCTGACAGGGGGAAGTACTGAAGCTTTCTTT
cdr3_aa: CASSLTGGSTEAFF
d_call: TRBD1
j_call: TRBJ1-1
v_call: TRBV5-1
clone_size: -

cdr3_nt: TGTGCCAGCAGCCGCGGGACTAGCGGGCAAGAGACCCAGTACTTC
cdr3_aa: CASSRGTSGQETQYF
d_call: TRBD2
j_call: TRBJ2-5
v_call: TRBV5-4
clone_size: -

cdr3_nt: TGTGCCAGCAGTTGGGCCCGGGATAGCAATCAGCCCCAGCATTTT
cdr3_aa: CASSWARDSNQPQHF
d_call: -
j_call: TRBJ1-5
v_call: TRBV2
clone_size: -

cdr3_nt: TGTGCCAGCACGTCAGGTAATCAGCCCCAGCATTTT
cdr3_aa: CASTSGNQPQHF
d_call: -
j_call: TRBJ1-5
v_call: TRBV2
clone_size: -

cdr3_nt: TGTGCCAGCTCACCAAACAGGCAGAATGAAAAACTGTTTTTT
cdr3_aa: CASSPNRQNEKLFF
d_call: -
j_call: TRBJ1-4
v_call: TRBV18
clone_size: -

cdr3_nt: TGTGCCAGCAAAAAGGGGGGGTTTAGTCAGCCCCAGCATTTT
cdr3_aa: CASKKGGFSQPQHF
d_call: -
j_call: TRBJ1-5
v_call: TRBV28
clone_size: -

cdr3_nt: TGCGCCAGCAGCTTTGGGACAGGAAAATACTCGGTTGACGAGCAGTACTTC
cdr3_aa: CASSFGTGKYSVDEQYF
d_call: TRBD1
j_call: TRBJ2-7
v_call: TRBV5-1
clone_size: -

cdr3_nt: TGTGCCACCAGCAGAGATCTGACAGGGGGAAGAGAAAAACTGTTTTTT
cdr3_aa: CATSRDLTGGREKLFF
d_call: TRBD1
j_call: TRBJ1-4
v_call: TRBV15
clone_size: -

cdr3_nt: TGTGCCAGCAGTTTATTAGCGGGGAACACTGAAGCTTTCTTT
cdr3_aa: CASSLLAGNTEAFF
d_call: -
j_call: TRBJ1-1
v_call: TRBV28
clone_size: -

cdr3_nt: TGTGCCAGCAGCTGGACTAGGACCACAGAGACCCAGTACTTC
cdr3_aa: CASSWTRTTETQYF
d_call: TRBD2
j_call: TRBJ2-5
v_call: TRBV5-6
clone_size: once

cdr3_nt: TGTGCCAGCAGCTTCCCGCGGGGGGCCCCCTCCTACGAGCAGTACTTC
cdr3_aa: CASSFPRGAPSYEQYF
d_call: TRBD2
j_call: TRBJ2-7
v_call: TRBV5-6
clone_size: -

cdr3_nt: TGCGCCAGCAGCTTGGACGCGGGGGGGCACAGTGAAGCTTTCTTT
cdr3_aa: CASSLDAGGHSEAFF
d_call: -
j_call: TRBJ1-1
v_call: TRBV5-1
clone_size: -

cdr3_nt: TGTGCCAGTAGTCTAGCGGTTCCTAGCACAGATACGCAGTATTTT
cdr3_aa: CASSLAVPSTDTQYF
d_call: TRBD2
j_call: TRBJ2-3
v_call: TRBV19
clone_size: -

cdr3_nt: TGTGCCAGCAGCGTAGGAGGCGCGAATTCTGGAAACACCATATATTTT
cdr3_aa: CASSVGGANSGNTIYF
d_call: -
j_call: TRBJ1-3
v_call: TRBV9
clone_size: -

cdr3_nt: TGTGCCAGCAGTTACACAGGTTCCCCTTCTGGAAACACCATATATTTT
cdr3_aa: CASSYTGSPSGNTIYF
d_call: -
j_call: TRBJ1-3
v_call: TRBV6-5
clone_size: -

cdr3_nt: TGTGCCAGCAGCTTAGGCCCGGACAGGGGAATAGACACCTTC
cdr3_aa: CASSLGPDRGIDTF
d_call: TRBD1
j_call: TRBJ1-2
v_call: TRBV7-2
clone_size: -